Below are 30 T cell receptor beta chains sequenced from a single sample in a study of brain metastases from non-small cell lung cancer. Generated by immunoSEQ multiplex PCR, the TCRdb table keeps only in-frame clones and is missing some. The sample shows roughly 2,300 clones, about nine tenths of them seen only once. The sample comprised tumor-adjacent normal tissue. The receptor set was obtained from a donor at least 40 years old with non-small cell lung cancer.

The chain recombines TRBV24-1 with TRBJ1-2, with 8 bases identical to TRBD1. The CDR3 length is 13 residues. After removal of 6 bases from V and 8 bases from J, the junction contained 7 bases not matched to a gene. CDR1 is KGHDR, CDR2 SFDVKD, per germline. Here the CDR3 DNA reads TGTGCCACCAGTTCGACAGGGGATACCGGCTACACCTTC. Translation gives CATSSTGDTGYTF.

The rearrangement joins TRBV18 to TRBJ1-6; the D gene is possibly TRBD1 (5 bases). V was clipped by 5 bases and J by 9 bases, with 8 bases between them. The CDR3 loop spans 12 amino acids. Germline V gene lookup returns CDR1 KGHSH and CDR2 LQKENI. CDR3 DNA sequence: TGTGCCAGCTCAGCAGGGTTTTCACCCCTCCACTTT. This sequence encodes CASSAGFSPLHF.

V and J are TRBV23-1 and TRBJ2-2, with a weak D call TRBD2 (7 bases). TRBV23-1 is identified as an open reading frame with a role that is uncertain. The CDR3 loop spans 15 amino acids. Trimming removed 2 bases from V and 3 bases from J, with 10 bases in between. The CDR3 nucleotides read TGCGCCAGCAGTCAAAAAGGGGGGGACACCGGGGAGCTGTTTTTT. It is translated as CASSQKGGDTGELFF.

The V gene is TRBV2, the J gene TRBJ1-1, with D unclear. CDR1 and CDR2 (germline): SNHLY, FYNNEI. The V end lost 8 bases, the J end lost 6 bases, and 19 bases lay between the germline ends. There are 14 residues in the CDR3. CDR3 coding DNA: TGTGCCAGCCGGAGTGGGCGCTTGGGTGCTGAAGCTTTCTTT. Residues: CASRSGRLGAEAFF.

To note about this clone: Relative to the germline gene, one junction end is altered; a read error may explain this. Other DNA sequences in this specimen translate into the identical CDR3. The V gene is TRBV4-3, the J gene TRBJ1-1, with D perhaps matching TRBD1 (6 bases). Germline lookup yields CDR1 LGHNA and CDR2 YSLEER. The CDR3 extends over 15 amino acids. The CDR3 coding sequence is TGCGCCAGCAGCCAACCGGACAGCACGAACACTGAAGCTTTTTTT. The encoded protein is CASSQPDSTNTEAFF.

The chain recombines TRBV6-1 with TRBJ1-2, with no clear D. This CDR3 has 13 amino acids. The V end was cut by 2 bases, the J end by 4 bases, with 8 bases between. CDR1 and CDR2 (germline): MNHNS, SASEGT. The CDR3 nucleotides read TGTGCCAGCAGTGAAATGATAAGCTATGGCTACACCTTC. Residues: CASSEMISYGYTF.

The rearrangement uses TRBV5-5 and TRBJ1-6; perhaps TRBD1 as D (6 bases). With 0 bases removed from V and 8 bases from J, the gap between germline ends came to 18 bases. The CDR3 is made up of 17 amino acids. The germline CDR1 and CDR2 sequences are SGHKS and YYEKEE (reference sequence). In nucleotides, the CDR3 is TGTGCCAGCAGCTTGGGCGGCAGTCCTACAGGGCATTCACCCCTCCACTTT. Translated: CASSLGGSPTGHSPLHF.

A remark on this clone: Germline is not matched at one junction end, which may reflect a read error. The same CDR3 can be traced to other DNA sequences in this sample. This chain links TRBV3-1 (or the pseudogene TRBV3-2) with TRBJ1-3; D might be TRBD1 (5 bases). This CDR3 has 16 residues. From germline, CDR1 is LGHDT and CDR2 YNNKEL (reference sequence). The CDR3 DNA is TGTGCCAGCAGCCTAGGGACTTCCAGCTCTGGAAATACCATATATTTT. The encoded protein is CASSLGTSSSGNTIYF.

The chain has TRBV28 and TRBJ1-2; D not certain. The germline CDR1 and CDR2 sequences are MDHEN and SYDVKM. Trimming took 3 bases from V and 8 from J, leaving 7 bases between them. The CDR3 consists of 11 residues. The CDR3 region has the DNA TGTGCCAGCAGTTTTAGGGCCGGCTACACCTTC. Protein product: CASSFRAGYTF.

This rearrangement joins TRBV19 to TRBJ2-7; 8 nucleotides agree with TRBD1. CDR1 and CDR2 from the germline V gene are LNHDA and SQIVND (reference sequence). V shed 5 bases and J 4 bases; nucleotides not matched to a gene: 10. The CDR3 sequence is 15 residues long. CDR3 DNA: TGTGCCAGTAGTTTCGGACAGGGAGGAAGGTACGAGCAGTACTTC. It is translated as CASSFGQGGRYEQYF.

The sample holds one count of this clone. V gene TRBV28 combines with J gene TRBJ2-1, with D perhaps matching TRBD1 or TRBD2 (5 bases each). This CDR3 is built from 12 residues. Germline CDR1 is MDHEN and CDR2 is SYDVKM. V dropped 2 bases and J dropped 7 bases, with 6 bases sitting between them. This CDR3 reads CASSLEGNEQFF. The CDR3 nucleotides are TGTGCCAGCAGTTTAGAGGGGAATGAGCAGTTCTTC.

The V and J genes are TRBV6-5 and TRBJ2-7; 8 bases align to TRBD1. This CDR3 region has 14 residues. Trimming took 6 bases from V and 2 from J; bases not matched to a gene: 6. Germline V gene sequence: CDR1 MNHEY, CDR2 SVGAGI. The CDR3 nucleotides read TGTGCCAGCAGCGGGACAGGAATTCCCTACGAGCAGTACTTC. Translated: CASSGTGIPYEQYF.

With respect to this clone: This sample includes further DNA sequences coding for the same CDR3. The DNA of the CDR3 is TGTGCCAGCAGGGACAGGGGCTTCCTTAATGAGCAGTTCTTC. Translating gives CASRDRGFLNEQFF. The J gene is TRBJ2-1, the V gene TRBV2; the match to TRBD1 covers 9 bases. The germline gives CDR1 SNHLY, CDR2 FYNNEI. The trim removed 6 bases at V and 7 bases at J, leaving 7 bases unmatched. This CDR3 spans 14 amino acids.

The genes are TRBV7-2 and TRBJ1-1; 7 positions match TRBD1. Germline loops: CDR1 SGHTA, CDR2 FQGNSA. This CDR3 has 18 amino acids. With 2 bases clipped from V and 0 bases from J, the junction kept 12 bases outside the gene matches. The CDR3 sequence: CASSLTHRGFFMNTEAFF. The CDR3, as DNA: TGTGCCAGCAGCTTAACGCACAGGGGCTTTTTTATGAACACTGAAGCTTTCTTT.

This chain connects TRBV7-8 to TRBJ1-6, with D unclear. The CDR3 is 18 amino acids. Germline V gene lookup returns CDR1 SGHVS and CDR2 FQNEAQ. V lost 1 base to trimming and J lost 0 bases, with 13 bases between them. The CDR3 region is CASSLEGVFSSYNSPLHF. CDR3 sequence (DNA): TGTGCCAGCAGCTTAGAAGGAGTGTTCAGCTCCTATAATTCACCCCTCCACTTT.

The gene calls are TRBV5-8 and TRBJ1-1; TRBD1 agrees at 8 bases. The CDR3 runs 15 residues. Trimming cost V 2 bases and J 0 bases; bases outside gene matches: 3. From germline, CDR1 is SGHTS and CDR2 YDEGEE. The DNA of the CDR3 is TGTGCCAGCAGCTTAAACAGGGGGTTGAACACTGAAGCTTTCTTT. Translating it yields CASSLNRGLNTEAFF.

Of note for this clone: Possible read error: a much larger clone is one base away. This chain uses TRBV30 with TRBJ2-7; D is ambiguous. The CDR3 loop spans 11 amino acids. V was clipped by 4 bases and J by 2 bases, with 6 bases between them. CDR1 and CDR2 (germline): GTSNPN, SVGIG (reference sequence). The CDR3 DNA follows: TGTGCCTGGAAGGAAGCCTACGAGCAGTACTTC. Translation: CAWKEAYEQYF.

The chain combines TRBV7-9 with TRBJ1-2; D unresolved. Trimming shortened V by 1 base and J by 8 bases, and 11 bases separated the two germline ends. The CDR3 has 13 residues. Germline CDR1 reads SEHNR; CDR2 reads FQNEAQ (reference sequence). The CDR3 nucleotides read TGTGCCAGCAGCTTAGGGGCAGATAAAGGCTACACCTTC. It translates to CASSLGADKGYTF.

This chain uses TRBV7-2 with TRBJ1-3; D not certain. This CDR3 contains 15 residues. V was trimmed by 1 base and J by 5 bases, leaving 12 bases between them. Germline CDR1 and CDR2: SGHTA and FQGNSA. In nucleotides, the CDR3 is TGTGCCAGCAGCTTAGGGTCAGCCTTCAGAAACACCATATATTTT. This codes for CASSLGSAFRNTIYF.

The rearrangement uses TRBV5-1 and TRBJ2-7; 9 bases are shared with TRBD2. This CDR3 comprises 14 residues. CDR1 and CDR2 (germline): SGHRS, YFSETQ. V was clipped by 4 bases and J by 6 bases; unmatched bases: 8. The CDR3: CASSHRLAGIEQYF. DNA of the CDR3: TGCGCCAGCAGCCATCGGCTAGCGGGAATCGAGCAGTACTTC.

This rearrangement joins TRBV7-9 to TRBJ2-1, with D perhaps given as TRBD1 or TRBD2 (7 bases each). The V gene lost 7 bases and the J gene lost 9 bases, with 22 bases spanning the gap. The CDR3 covers 15 residues. The germline gives CDR1 SEHNR, CDR2 FQNEAQ (reference sequence). The CDR3 nucleotides are TGTGCCAGCACCCAATTGGGGAGGGGGCCCTCTGAGCAGTTCTTC. Protein: CASTQLGRGPSEQFF.

The V call is TRBV4-2, the J call TRBJ2-6; no reliable D call. The V gene lost 0 bases and the J gene lost 1 base, with 19 bases spanning the gap. Germline V gives CDR1 LGHNA, CDR2 YNFKEQ. This CDR3 region has 20 residues. CDR3 in DNA: TGTGCCAGCAGCCAAGATCGAATAGTTTTGGGATTTTCTGGGGCCAACGTCCTGACTTTC. Protein product: CASSQDRIVLGFSGANVLTF.

The chain uses TRBV11-1 and TRBJ2-2, with TRBD1 matching 7 bases. Germline CDR1 reads SGHAT; CDR2 reads FQDESV (reference sequence). This CDR3 contains 15 residues. Trimming took 5 bases from V and 4 from J; bases not matched to a gene: 7. CDR3 sequence (DNA): TGTGCCAGCAGCCATGACAGGGCTCGCACCGGGGAGCTGTTTTTT. This encodes CASSHDRARTGELFF.

This chain uses TRBV15 with TRBJ2-2; D gene uncertain. Germline V CDR1 and CDR2: LNHNV, YYDKDF (reference sequence). V was trimmed by 6 bases and J by 4 bases, leaving 9 bases between them. The CDR3 covers 13 residues. DNA of the CDR3: TGTGCCACCAGTCCCGTGGGCACCGGGGAGCTGTTTTTT. The encoded protein is CATSPVGTGELFF.

The CDR3 coding sequence is TGTGCCAGCTCACCGACCAAGGCGAGGGATAATTCACCCCTCCACTTT. Residues: CASSPTKARDNSPLHF. The chain employs TRBV18 and TRBJ1-6; D remains unclear. The CDR3 extends over 16 amino acids. Trimming took off 3 bases at V and 5 bases at J, with 14 bases between the two ends. CDR1 and CDR2 (germline): KGHSH, LQKENI.

V is TRBV7-2 and J is TRBJ1-3, with 10 bases that match TRBD1. CDR1 is SGHTA, CDR2 FQGNSA, per germline. V shed 0 bases and J 2 bases; nucleotides not matched to a gene: 4. This CDR3 contains 17 residues. In DNA, the CDR3 is TGTGCCAGCAGCTTAGCGGGCGGACAGGGGGCTGGAAACACCATATATTTT. Amino acid sequence: CASSLAGGQGAGNTIYF.

This chain connects TRBV19 to TRBJ1-2, with D possibly TRBD1 on 5 matching bases. This CDR3 has 15 residues. V gave up 2 bases and J gave up 7 bases, with 17 bases separating them. The germline V gene has CDR1 LNHDA and CDR2 SQIVND (reference sequence). CDR3 residues: CASSISQAGSGGYTF. The DNA for the CDR3 is TGTGCCAGTAGTATATCCCAAGCAGGGAGCGGTGGCTACACCTTC.

The CDR3 protein is CAISESDRSNSPLHF. The CDR3 nucleotides are TGTGCCATCAGTGAGTCGGACCGATCGAATTCACCCCTCCACTTT. The chain carries TRBV10-3 and TRBJ1-6, with unresolved D. Trimming stripped 0 bases from V and 7 bases from J, with 10 bases between. This CDR3 has 15 residues. Looked up from germline, CDR1 is ENHRY and CDR2 is SYGVKD.

This clone was found a few times. The chain combines TRBV6-2 or TRBV6-3 with TRBJ1-2; D unresolved. The V and J ends lost 0 bases and 7 bases respectively, with 12 bases between them. Per germline, CDR1 MNHEY and CDR2 SVGEGT. The CDR3 runs to 14 residues. CDR3 residues: CASSYSSRSGGYTF. The CDR3 DNA is TGTGCCAGCAGTTACTCGAGCCGCTCCGGTGGCTACACCTTC.

J is TRBJ2-7 and V is TRBV25-1; D not resolved. The CDR3 has 13 amino acids. Germline CDR1 is MGHDK and CDR2 is SYGVNS. V was shortened by 5 bases and J by 5 bases, with 13 bases between the two germline ends. The CDR3 sequence: CASSHEFIDEQYF. In nucleotides, the CDR3 is TGTGCCAGCAGTCACGAGTTTATCGACGAGCAGTACTTC.